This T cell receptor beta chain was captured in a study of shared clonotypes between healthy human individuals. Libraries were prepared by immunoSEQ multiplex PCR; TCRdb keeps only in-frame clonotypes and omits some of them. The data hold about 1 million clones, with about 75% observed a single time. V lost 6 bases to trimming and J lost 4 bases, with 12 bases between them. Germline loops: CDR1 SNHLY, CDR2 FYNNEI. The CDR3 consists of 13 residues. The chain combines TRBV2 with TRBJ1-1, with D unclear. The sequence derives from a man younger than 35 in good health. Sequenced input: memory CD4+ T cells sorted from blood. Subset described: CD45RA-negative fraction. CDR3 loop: CASRAWVATEAFF. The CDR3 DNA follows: TGTGCCAGCAGAGCTTGGGTTGCCACTGAAGCTTTCTTT.